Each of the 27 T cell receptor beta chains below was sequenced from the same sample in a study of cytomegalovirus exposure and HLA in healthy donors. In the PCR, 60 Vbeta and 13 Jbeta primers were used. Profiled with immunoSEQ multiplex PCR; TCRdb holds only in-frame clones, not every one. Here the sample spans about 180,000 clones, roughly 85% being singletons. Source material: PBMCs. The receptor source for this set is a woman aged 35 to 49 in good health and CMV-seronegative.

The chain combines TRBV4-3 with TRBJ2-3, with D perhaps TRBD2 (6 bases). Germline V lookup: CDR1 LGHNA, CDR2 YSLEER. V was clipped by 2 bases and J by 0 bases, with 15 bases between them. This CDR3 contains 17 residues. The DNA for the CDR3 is TGCGCCAGCAGCCAATCGCCCCGGGACTTAAGCACAGATACGCAGTATTTT. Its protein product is CASSQSPRDLSTDTQYF.

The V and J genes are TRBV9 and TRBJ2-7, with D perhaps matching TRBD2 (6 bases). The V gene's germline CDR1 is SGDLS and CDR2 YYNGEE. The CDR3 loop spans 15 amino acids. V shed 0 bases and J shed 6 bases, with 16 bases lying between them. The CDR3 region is CASSVGVGSGSEQYF. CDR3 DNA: TGTGCCAGCAGCGTAGGAGTTGGTAGCGGCTCCGAGCAGTACTTC.

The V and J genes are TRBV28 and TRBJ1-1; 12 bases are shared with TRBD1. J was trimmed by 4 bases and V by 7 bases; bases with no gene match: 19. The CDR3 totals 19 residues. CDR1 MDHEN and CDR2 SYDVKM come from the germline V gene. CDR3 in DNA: TGTGCCAGCAAAGTTTTTGGGGGTGGGACAGGGGGCGTCGTCACTGAAGCTTTCTTT. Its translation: CASKVFGGGTGGVVTEAFF.

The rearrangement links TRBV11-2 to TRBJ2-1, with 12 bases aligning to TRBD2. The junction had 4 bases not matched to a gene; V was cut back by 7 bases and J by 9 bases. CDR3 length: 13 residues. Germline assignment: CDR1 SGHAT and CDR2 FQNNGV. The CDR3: CASNGLAGSEQFF. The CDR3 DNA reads TGTGCCAGCAATGGACTAGCGGGATCTGAGCAGTTCTTC.

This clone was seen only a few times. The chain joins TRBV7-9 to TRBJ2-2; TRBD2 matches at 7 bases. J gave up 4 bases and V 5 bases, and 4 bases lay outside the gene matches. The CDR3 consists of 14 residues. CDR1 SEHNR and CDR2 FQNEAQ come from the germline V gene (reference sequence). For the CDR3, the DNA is TGTGCCAGCAGCCCGCGGACTAGCACCGGGGAGCTGTTTTTT. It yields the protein CASSPRTSTGELFF.

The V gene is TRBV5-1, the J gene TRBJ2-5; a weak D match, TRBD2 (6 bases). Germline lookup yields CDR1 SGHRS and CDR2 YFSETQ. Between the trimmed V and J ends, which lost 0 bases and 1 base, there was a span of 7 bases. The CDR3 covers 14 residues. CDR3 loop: CASSLVSGQETQYF. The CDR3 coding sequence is TGCGCCAGCAGCTTGGTTAGCGGCCAAGAGACCCAGTACTTC.

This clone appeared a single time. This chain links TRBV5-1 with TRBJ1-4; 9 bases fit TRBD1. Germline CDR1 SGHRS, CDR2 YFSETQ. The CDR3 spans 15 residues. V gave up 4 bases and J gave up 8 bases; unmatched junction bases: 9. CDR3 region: CASSVGQGKGEKLFF. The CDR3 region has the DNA TGCGCCAGCAGCGTCGGACAGGGGAAGGGGGAAAAACTGTTTTTT.

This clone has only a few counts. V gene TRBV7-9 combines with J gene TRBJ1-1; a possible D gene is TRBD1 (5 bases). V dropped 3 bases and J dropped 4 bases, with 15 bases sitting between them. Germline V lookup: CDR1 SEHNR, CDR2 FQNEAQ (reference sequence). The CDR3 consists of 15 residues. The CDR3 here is CASSLGPGDSTEAFF. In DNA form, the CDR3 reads TGTGCCAGCAGCTTGGGCCCGGGGGATAGCACTGAAGCTTTCTTT.

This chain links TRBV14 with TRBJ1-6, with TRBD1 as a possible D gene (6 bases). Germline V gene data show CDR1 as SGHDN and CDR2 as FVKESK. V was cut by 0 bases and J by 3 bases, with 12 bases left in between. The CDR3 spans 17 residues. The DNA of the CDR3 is TGTGCCAGCAGCCAAGATCACCGCAGGGGCTATAATTCACCCCTCCACTTT. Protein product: CASSQDHRRGYNSPLHF.

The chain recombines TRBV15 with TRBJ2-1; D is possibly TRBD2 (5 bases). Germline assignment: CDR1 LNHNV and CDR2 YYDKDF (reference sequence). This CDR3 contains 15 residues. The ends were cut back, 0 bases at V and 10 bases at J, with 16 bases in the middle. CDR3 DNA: TGTGCCACCAGCAGAGATTTGGACTGGATAGGGGAGCAGTTCTTC. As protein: CATSRDLDWIGEQFF.

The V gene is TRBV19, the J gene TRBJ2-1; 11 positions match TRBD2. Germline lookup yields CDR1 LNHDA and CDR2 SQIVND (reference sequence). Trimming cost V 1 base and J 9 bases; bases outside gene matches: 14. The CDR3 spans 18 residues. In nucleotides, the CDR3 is TGTGCCAGTAGTATAGCCCCTCCGGGATTAGCGGGAGGGAGTGAGCAGTTCTTC. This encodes CASSIAPPGLAGGSEQFF.

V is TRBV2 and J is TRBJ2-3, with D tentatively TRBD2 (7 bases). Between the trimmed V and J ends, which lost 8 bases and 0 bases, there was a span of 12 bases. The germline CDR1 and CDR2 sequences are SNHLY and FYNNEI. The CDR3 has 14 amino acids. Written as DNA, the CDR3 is TGTGCCAGCGGGAGGGGGACTAGCACAGATACGCAGTATTTT. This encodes CASGRGTSTDTQYF. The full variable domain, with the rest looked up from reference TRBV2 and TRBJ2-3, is EPEVTQTPSHQVTQMGQEVILRCVPISNHLYFYWYRQILGQKVEFLVSFYNNEISEKSEIFDDQFSVERPDGSNFTLKIRSTKLEDSAMYFCASGRGTSTDTQYFGPGTRLTVL.

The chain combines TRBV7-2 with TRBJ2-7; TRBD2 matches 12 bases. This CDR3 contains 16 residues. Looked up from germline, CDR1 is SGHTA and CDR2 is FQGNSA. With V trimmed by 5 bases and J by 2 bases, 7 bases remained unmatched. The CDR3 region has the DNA TGTGCCAGCAGCATCGGACTAGCGGGACGTCCCTACGAGCAGTACTTC. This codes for CASSIGLAGRPYEQYF.

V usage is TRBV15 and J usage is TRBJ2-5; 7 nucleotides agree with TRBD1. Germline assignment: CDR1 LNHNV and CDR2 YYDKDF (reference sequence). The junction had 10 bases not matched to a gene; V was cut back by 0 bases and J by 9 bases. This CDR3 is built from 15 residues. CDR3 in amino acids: CATSREPTGLGAQYF. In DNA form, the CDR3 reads TGTGCCACCAGCAGAGAGCCGACAGGGTTAGGGGCCCAGTACTTC.

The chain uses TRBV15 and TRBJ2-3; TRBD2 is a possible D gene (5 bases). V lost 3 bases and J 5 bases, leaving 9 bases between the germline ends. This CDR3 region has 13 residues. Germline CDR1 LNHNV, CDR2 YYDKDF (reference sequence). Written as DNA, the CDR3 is TGTGCCACCAGCAGCCTAGCCAGAGATACGCAGTATTTT. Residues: CATSSLARDTQYF.

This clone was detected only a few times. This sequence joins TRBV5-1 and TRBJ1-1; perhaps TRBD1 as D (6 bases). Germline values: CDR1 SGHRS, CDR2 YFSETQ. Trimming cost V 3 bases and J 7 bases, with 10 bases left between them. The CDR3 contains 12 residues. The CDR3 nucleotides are TGCGCCAGCAGCTGGGGGGGCGGTGAAGCTTTCTTT. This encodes CASSWGGGEAFF.

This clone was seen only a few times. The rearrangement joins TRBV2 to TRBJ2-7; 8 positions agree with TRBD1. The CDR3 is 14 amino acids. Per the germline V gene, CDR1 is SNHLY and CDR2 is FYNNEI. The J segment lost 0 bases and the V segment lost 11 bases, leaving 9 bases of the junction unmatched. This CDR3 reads CAAKVQGASYEQYF. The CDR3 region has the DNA TGTGCCGCCAAGGTCCAGGGGGCCTCCTACGAGCAGTACTTC.

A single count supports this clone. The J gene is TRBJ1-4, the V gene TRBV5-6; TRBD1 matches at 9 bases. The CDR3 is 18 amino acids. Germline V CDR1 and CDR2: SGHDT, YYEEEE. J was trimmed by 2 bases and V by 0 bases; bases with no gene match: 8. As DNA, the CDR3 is TGTGCCAGCAGCTTGGCCGCTGACAGGGGGTCCACTAATGAAAAACTGTTTTTT. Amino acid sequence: CASSLAADRGSTNEKLFF.

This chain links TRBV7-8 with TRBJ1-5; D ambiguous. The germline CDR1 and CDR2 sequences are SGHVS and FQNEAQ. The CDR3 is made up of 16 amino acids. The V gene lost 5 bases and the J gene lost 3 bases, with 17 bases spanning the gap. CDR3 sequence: CASSLKLDTVNQPQHF. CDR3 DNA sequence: TGTGCCAGCAGCCTCAAACTTGACACGGTCAATCAGCCCCAGCATTTT.

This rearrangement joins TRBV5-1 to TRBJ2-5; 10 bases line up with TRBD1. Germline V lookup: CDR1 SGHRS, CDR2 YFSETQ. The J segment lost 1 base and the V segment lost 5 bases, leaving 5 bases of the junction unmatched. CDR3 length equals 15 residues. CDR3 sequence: CASSPGTGAQETQYF. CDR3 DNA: TGCGCCAGCAGTCCCGGGACAGGGGCCCAAGAGACCCAGTACTTC.

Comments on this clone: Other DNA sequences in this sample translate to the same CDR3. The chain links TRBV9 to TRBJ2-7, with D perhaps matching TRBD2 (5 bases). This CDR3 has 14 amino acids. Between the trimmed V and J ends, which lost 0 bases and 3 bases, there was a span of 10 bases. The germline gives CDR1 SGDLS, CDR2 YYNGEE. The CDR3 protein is CASSVATGNYEQYF. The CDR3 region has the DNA TGTGCCAGCAGCGTAGCTACGGGGAACTACGAGCAGTACTTC.

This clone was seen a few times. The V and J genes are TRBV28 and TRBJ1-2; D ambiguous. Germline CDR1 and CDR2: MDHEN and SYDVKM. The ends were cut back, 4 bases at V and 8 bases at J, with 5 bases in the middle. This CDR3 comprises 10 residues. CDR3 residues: CASSSGGYTF. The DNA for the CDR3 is TGTGCCAGCAGTTCAGGCGGCTACACCTTC.

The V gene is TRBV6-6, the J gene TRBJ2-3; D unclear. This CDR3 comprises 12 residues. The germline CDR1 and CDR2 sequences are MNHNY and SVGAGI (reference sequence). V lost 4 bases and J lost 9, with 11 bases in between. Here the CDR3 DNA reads TGTGCCAGCAGTTCGGGTGGCGAAACGCAGTATTTT. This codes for CASSSGGETQYF.

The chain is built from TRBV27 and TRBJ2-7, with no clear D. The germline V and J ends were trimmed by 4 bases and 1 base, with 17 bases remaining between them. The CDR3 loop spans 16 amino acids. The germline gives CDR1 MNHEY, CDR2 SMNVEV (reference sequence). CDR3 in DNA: TGTGCCAGCAGTTCCACGTTGGCTTCTTTATCCTACGAGCAGTACTTC. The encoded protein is CASSSTLASLSYEQYF.

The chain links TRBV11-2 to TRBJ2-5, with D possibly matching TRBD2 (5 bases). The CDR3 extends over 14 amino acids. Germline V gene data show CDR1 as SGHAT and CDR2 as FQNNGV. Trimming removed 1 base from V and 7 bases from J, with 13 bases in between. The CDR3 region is CASSLAGSRATQYF. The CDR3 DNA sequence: TGTGCCAGCAGCTTAGCGGGGTCCCGGGCGACCCAGTACTTC.

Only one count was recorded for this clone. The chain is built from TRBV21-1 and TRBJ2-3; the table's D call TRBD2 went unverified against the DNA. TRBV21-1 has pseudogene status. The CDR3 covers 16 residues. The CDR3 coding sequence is TGTGCCAGCAGCAAAAGTGGCGGGACTAGCACAGATACGCAGTATTTT. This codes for CASSKSGGTSTDTQYF.

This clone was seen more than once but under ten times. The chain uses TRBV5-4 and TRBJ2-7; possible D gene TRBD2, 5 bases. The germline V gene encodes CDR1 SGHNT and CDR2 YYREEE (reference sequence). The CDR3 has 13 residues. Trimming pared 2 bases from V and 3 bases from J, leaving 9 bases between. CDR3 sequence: CASSFTRGYEQYF. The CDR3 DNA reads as TGTGCCAGCAGCTTCACTCGGGGCTACGAGCAGTACTTC.